The subject of this entry is one TCR beta chain. What it binds is unknown. This record belongs to a study of T cells in narcolepsy. Study-level points and caveats: No autoreactive T cell clone sequences appeared in some memory CD4+ repertoires.

Trimming cost V 4 bases and J 7 bases; bases outside gene matches: 7. There are 16 residues in the CDR3. Germline CDR1 SGHNT, CDR2 YYREEE (reference sequence). Measured with immunoSEQ multiplex PCR; TCRdb has only the in-frame clones, and not every one. The sample contains tens of thousands of clones, around 90% of which appear only once. The sequence derives from a human donor with narcolepsy. The V and J genes are TRBV5-4 and TRBJ2-1; 14 bases match TRBD2. Source material: CD45RA- memory CD4+ T cells from PBMCs. The CDR3 loop is CASSRGTSGSGNEQFF. The CDR3 DNA sequence: TGTGCCAGCAGCCGGGGGACTAGCGGGAGTGGGAATGAGCAGTTCTTC.